The clone carrying this T cell receptor beta chain was seen only a few times. What it binds is unknown. This sample was taken from a study of Graves' ophthalmopathy and Graves' hyperthyroidism. Notes on the study in general: A model of 13 signatures distinguished ophthalmopathy from stable hyperthyroidism at around 90% sensitivity and 81.08% specificity. The model predicted progression of ophthalmopathy with a sensitivity of about 68%, and its specificity was approximately 77%.

Patients newly diagnosed with hyperthyroidism, under 2 months' duration, were aged 18 to 65, the study reports. Amplifying from RNA transcripts, the study obtained TCR beta CDR3 regions. First-round RT-PCR relied on HTBI primers, and a second-round multiplex PCR came next. TCRdb used MiXCR to reprocess the multiplex PCR reads, holding one entry per CDR3 protein. The sample includes under 800,000 distinct CDR3 sequences, about a fifth of them seen just once. This CDR3 region has 16 residues. With 6 bases removed from V and 2 bases from J, the gap between germline ends came to 17 bases. The germline CDR1 and CDR2 sequences are SQVTM and ANQGSEA.

The genes are TRBV29-1 and TRBJ2-6, with D tentatively TRBD1 (5 bases). The material sequenced was peripheral blood. The receptor's source is a woman between 18 and 29 years old with stable Graves' hyperthyroidism. Some clones in this sample may be carry-over from other donors' samples. The CDR3 DNA follows: TGCAGCGTCGCCAGGGAATGGAATGCTGGGGCCAACGTCCTGACTTTC. Its translation is CSVAREWNAGANVLTF.